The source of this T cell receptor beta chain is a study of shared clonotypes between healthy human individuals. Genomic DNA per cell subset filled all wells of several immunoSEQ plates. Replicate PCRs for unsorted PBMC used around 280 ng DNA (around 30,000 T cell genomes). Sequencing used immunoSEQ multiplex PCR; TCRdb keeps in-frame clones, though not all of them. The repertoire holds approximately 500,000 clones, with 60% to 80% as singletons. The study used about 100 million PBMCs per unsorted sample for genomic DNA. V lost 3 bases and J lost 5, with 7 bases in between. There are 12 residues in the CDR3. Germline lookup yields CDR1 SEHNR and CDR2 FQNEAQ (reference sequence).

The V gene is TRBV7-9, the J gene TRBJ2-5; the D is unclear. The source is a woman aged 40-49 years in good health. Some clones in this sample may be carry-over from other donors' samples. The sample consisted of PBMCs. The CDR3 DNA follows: TGTGCCAGCAGCTTTGGGGTGGAGACCCAGTACTTC. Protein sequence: CASSFGVETQYF.